A single sample is the source of the 14 T cell receptor beta chains below, sequenced in a study of cytomegalovirus exposure and HLA in healthy donors. PCR involved 60 Vbeta and 13 Jbeta primers. Assay used: immunoSEQ multiplex PCR; TCRdb lists only in-frame clones, some missing. Counted here are 100,000 or so clones, more than 70% occurring once; the ten biggest clones make up 8% to 10%. The sample comprised PBMCs. These receptors were collected from a male donor in good health and CMV-seropositive.

This clone was counted once. This rearrangement joins TRBV7-9 to TRBJ2-7; D is perhaps TRBD1 (6 bases). The CDR3 sequence is 16 residues long. The V end was cut by 5 bases, the J end by 3 bases, with 20 bases between. Germline CDR1 and CDR2: SEHNR and FQNEAQ (reference sequence). CDR3: CASSSVGRGHFYEQYF. As DNA, the CDR3 is TGTGCCAGCAGCAGCGTCGGCAGGGGACATTTCTACGAGCAGTACTTC.

The rearrangement links TRBV7-9 to TRBJ2-3, with a tentative D call TRBD2 (6 bases). CDR3 length equals 15 residues. The V gene lost 2 bases and the J gene lost 4 bases, with 13 bases spanning the gap. The germline gives CDR1 SEHNR, CDR2 FQNEAQ (reference sequence). CDR3 in amino acids: CASSLNGREADTQYF. CDR3 DNA sequence: TGTGCCAGCAGCTTAAACGGGAGAGAGGCAGATACGCAGTATTTT.

There are a few counts of this clone. The chain is built from TRBV18 and TRBJ1-4; 8 positions match TRBD1. Germline loops: CDR1 KGHSH, CDR2 LQKENI. The junction had 2 bases not matched to a gene; V was cut back by 3 bases and J by 2 bases. This CDR3 contains 15 residues. CDR3 amino acids: CASSPRQGTNEKLFF. The CDR3 DNA sequence: TGTGCCAGCTCACCGAGACAGGGGACTAATGAAAAACTGTTTTTT.

The V gene is TRBV5-4, the J gene TRBJ2-3, with 7 bases matching TRBD2. The CDR3 covers 14 residues. Germline V CDR1 and CDR2: SGHNT, YYREEE (reference sequence). V shed 1 base, J shed 10 bases, and the junction held 9 bases outside the gene matches. CDR3 nucleotides: TGTGCCAGCAGCTTGTTCGGACTAGAGATGGCGCAGTATTTT. Translated, it gives CASSLFGLEMAQYF. The whole variable domain, remainder taken from reference TRBV5-4 and TRBJ2-3, is ETGVTQSPTHLIKTRGQQVTLRCSSQSGHNTVSWYQQALGQGPQFIFQYYREEENGRGNFPPRFSGLQFPNYSSELNVNALELDDSALYLCASSLFGLEMAQYFGPGTRLTVL.

The chain combines TRBV7-2 with TRBJ1-2, with D uncertain. CDR3 length equals 13 residues. V was clipped by 1 base and J by 6 bases, with 9 bases between them. Germline loops: CDR1 SGHTA, CDR2 FQGNSA. In nucleotides, the CDR3 is TGTGCCAGCAGCTTAGGGCGGGATGATGGCTACACCTTC. Protein: CASSLGRDDGYTF.

Turning to this clone: A junction end diverges from the germline sequence, so it may reflect a read error. This sequence joins TRBV7-7 and TRBJ2-2; 8 bases are shared with TRBD2. The CDR3 length is 15 residues. Germline CDR1 reads SSHAT; CDR2 reads FNYEAQ (reference sequence). CDR3 residues: CASSPGGGGTGELFF. The CDR3 bases are TGTGCTAGCAGCCCGGGGGGGGGAGGCACCGGGGAGCTGTTTTTT.

This clone has just one count. The gene calls are TRBV6-1 and TRBJ2-2; D unresolved. CDR1 is MNHNS and CDR2 is SASEGT in the germline V gene. The CDR3 covers 13 residues. V was cut by 5 bases and J by 7 bases, with 11 bases left in between. CDR3 region: CASSIERLGELFF. CDR3 sequence (DNA): TGTGCCAGCAGTATCGAGCGACTCGGGGAGCTGTTTTTT.

This clone was seen a few times. This sequence joins TRBV27 and TRBJ1-2, with 9 bases identical to TRBD1. This CDR3 comprises 12 residues. The germline gives CDR1 MNHEY, CDR2 SMNVEV (reference sequence). After removal of 5 bases from V and 7 bases from J, the junction contained 2 bases not matched to a gene. This chain's CDR3 is CASSGTGLGYTF. CDR3 nucleotide sequence: TGTGCCAGCAGTGGGACAGGGCTTGGCTACACCTTC.

As for this clone: The identical CDR3 is also encoded by other nucleotide sequences in the sample. The chain combines TRBV27 with TRBJ2-7; 9 bases line up with TRBD2. The germline CDR1 and CDR2 sequences are MNHEY and SMNVEV (reference sequence). The CDR3 runs 15 residues. V lost 6 bases to trimming and J lost 4 bases; unmatched junction nucleotides: 10. The CDR3 DNA reads as TGTGCCAGCAGCTTAACTAGCGGGCAGGTATACGAGCAGTACTTC. Protein sequence: CASSLTSGQVYEQYF.

The chain uses TRBV19 and TRBJ2-7, with D possibly TRBD1 on 6 matching bases. The CDR3 is 13 amino acids. The V gene's germline CDR1 is LNHDA and CDR2 SQIVND (reference sequence). V was cut by 4 bases and J by 1 base, with 8 bases left in between. Here the CDR3 reads CASSSTGSYEQYF. The CDR3 region has the DNA TGTGCCAGTAGTAGTACAGGGTCCTACGAGCAGTACTTC.

The chain is built from TRBV6-1 and TRBJ2-5, with TRBD1 matching 7 bases. Germline CDR1 MNHNS, CDR2 SASEGT. V was pared by 4 bases and J by 4 bases, with 6 bases of the junction left unmatched. This CDR3 is 14 amino acids long. CDR3 bases: TGTGCCAGCAGTGGAACGACAGGGAGAGAGACCCAGTACTTC. It translates to CASSGTTGRETQYF.

The CDR3 is CASSSRPGTGEQPQHF. CDR3 sequence (DNA): TGTGCCAGCAGTTCGCGTCCCGGGACAGGGGAGCAGCCCCAGCATTTT. This rearrangement joins TRBV28 to TRBJ1-5; TRBD1 aligns across 10 bases. Germline values: CDR1 MDHEN, CDR2 SYDVKM. The ends lost 4 bases at V and 7 bases at J; junction bases unmatched: 10. This CDR3 contains 16 residues. The variable domain in full, completed from reference TRBV28 and TRBJ1-5, reads DVKVTQSSRYLVKRTGEKVFLECVQDMDHENMFWYRQDPGLGLRLIYFSYDVKMKEKGDIPEGYSVSREKKERFSLILESASTNQTSMYLCASSSRPGTGEQPQHFGDGTRLSIL.

V and J are TRBV2 and TRBJ2-1; 13 nucleotides align to TRBD2. The CDR3 covers 14 residues. Per the germline V gene, CDR1 is SNHLY and CDR2 is FYNNEI. J lost 7 bases, V lost 5 bases, and 2 bases had no gene match. CDR3 bases: TGTGCCAGCAGTCAGGGACTAGCGGGGAATGAGCAGTTCTTC. Translation gives CASSQGLAGNEQFF.

The chain joins TRBV27 to TRBJ2-7, with TRBD2 matching over 7 bases. The V and J ends lost 0 bases and 2 bases, in that order; junction bases with no gene match: 13. Germline V lookup: CDR1 MNHEY, CDR2 SMNVEV (reference sequence). The CDR3 loop spans 18 amino acids. The CDR3, as DNA: TGTGCCAGCAGTTTATCGGATCCTAGAACTAGCGAAACCTACGAGCAGTACTTC. Translation: CASSLSDPRTSETYEQYF.